This record concerns one T cell receptor (beta chain) sequence. These data come from a study of blood T cell repertoires in COVID-19. Recruited during active infection, patients (from Seattle) were subsequently followed longitudinally. TCRdb's table, derived via immunoSEQ multiplex PCR, lists solely in-frame clones and lacks some. Of 120,000 or so clones in the sample, over 75% were seen once. This CDR3 has 14 residues. Trimming took 2 bases from V and 3 from J; bases not matched to a gene: 0. Germline CDR1 is SGHTA and CDR2 is FQGNSA. The receptor comes from a man aged 25-45 years with COVID-19, enrolled during active disease. The chain combines TRBV7-2 with TRBJ2-5; TRBD2 aligns across 10 bases. Source material: peripheral blood. The CDR3 bases are TGTGCCAGCAGCTTAAGCGGGGGGGAAGAGACCCAGTACTTC. Amino acid sequence: CASSLSGGEETQYF.